This entry describes one TCR beta chain. Its cognate antigen is unknown. These data originate in a study of T cells in Graves' hyperthyroidism and ophthalmopathy. Overall study context: Peripheral blood was acquired at first diagnosis, ahead of any therapy whatsoever. Broader study findings: Ophthalmopathy was distinguished from stable hyperthyroidism by 13 V-J signatures.

Amplified regions were TCR beta CDR3 sequences from RNA transcripts. HTBI primers drove first-round RT-PCR of the TCR CDR3. TCRdb recomputed calls from the multiplex PCR reads with MiXCR, one row per CDR3 protein. The sample contains approximately 570,000 distinct CDR3 sequences, just under 20% of which appear only once. Germline values: CDR1 LNHDA, CDR2 SQIVND (reference sequence). The J segment lost 8 bases and the V segment lost 11 bases, leaving 18 bases of the junction unmatched. This CDR3 has 15 amino acids. For the diagnoses, clinical symptoms, serum thyroxine and TRAb, thyroid ultrasound and orbital computed tomography were used.

J is TRBJ2-1 and V is TRBV19, with 7 bases fitting TRBD1. The origin of this receptor is a man between 40 and 49 years old with Graves' ophthalmopathy. Sequencing was performed on blood. The CDR3 DNA sequence: TGTGCCGTTCGCCCCCGGGACAGAGTAGGAGATGAGCAGTTCTTC. The encoded protein is CAVRPRDRVGDEQFF. Full variable domain (remainder filled in from reference TRBV19 and TRBJ2-1): DGGITQSPKYLFRKEGQNVTLSCEQNLNHDAMYWYRQDPGQGLRLIYYSQIVNDFQKGDIAEGYSVSREKKESFPLTVTSAQKNPTAFYLCAVRPRDRVGDEQFFGPGTRLTVL.